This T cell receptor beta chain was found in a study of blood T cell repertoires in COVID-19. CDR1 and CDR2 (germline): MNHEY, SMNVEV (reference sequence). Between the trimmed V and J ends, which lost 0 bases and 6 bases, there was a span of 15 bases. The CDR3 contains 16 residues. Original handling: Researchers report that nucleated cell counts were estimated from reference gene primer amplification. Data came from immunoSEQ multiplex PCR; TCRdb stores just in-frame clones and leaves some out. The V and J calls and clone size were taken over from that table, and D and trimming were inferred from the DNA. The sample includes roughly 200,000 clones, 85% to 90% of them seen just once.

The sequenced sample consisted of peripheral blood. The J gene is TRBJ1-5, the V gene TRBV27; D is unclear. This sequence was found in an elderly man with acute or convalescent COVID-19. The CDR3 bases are TGTGCCAGCAGTTTATCAGGTCCGGCGGGATCTCAGCCCCAGCATTTT. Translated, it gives CASSLSGPAGSQPQHF.